The source of this T cell receptor (beta chain) is a study of cytomegalovirus exposure and HLA in healthy donors. Regarding the study as a whole: Later, an analysis found that common viral pathogens appeared to be linked with several of the most significant clusters.

Researchers ran the PCR with 60 Vbeta and 13 Jbeta primers. Some clones are missing from TCRdb's copy, which holds only in-frame ones; the method was immunoSEQ multiplex PCR. The sample yields 140,000 to 150,000 clones, 78% seen once. Donors had nominal health at sampling but likely had unrecorded immune exposures. This clone came up once. Its antigen is as yet unknown. The CDR3 spans 17 residues. Trimming shortened V by 0 bases and J by 5 bases, and 17 bases separated the two germline ends. Germline CDR1 SGHAT, CDR2 FQNNGV. Specimen: PBMCs. This TCR derives from a woman younger than 30 in good health and CMV-seropositive. The rearrangement joins TRBV11-2 to TRBJ2-1, with D tentatively TRBD1 (7 bases). This chain's CDR3 is CASSLDLGRDSNNEQFF. CDR3 in DNA: TGTGCCAGCAGCTTAGATCTGGGGCGGGACAGTAACAATGAGCAGTTCTTC.